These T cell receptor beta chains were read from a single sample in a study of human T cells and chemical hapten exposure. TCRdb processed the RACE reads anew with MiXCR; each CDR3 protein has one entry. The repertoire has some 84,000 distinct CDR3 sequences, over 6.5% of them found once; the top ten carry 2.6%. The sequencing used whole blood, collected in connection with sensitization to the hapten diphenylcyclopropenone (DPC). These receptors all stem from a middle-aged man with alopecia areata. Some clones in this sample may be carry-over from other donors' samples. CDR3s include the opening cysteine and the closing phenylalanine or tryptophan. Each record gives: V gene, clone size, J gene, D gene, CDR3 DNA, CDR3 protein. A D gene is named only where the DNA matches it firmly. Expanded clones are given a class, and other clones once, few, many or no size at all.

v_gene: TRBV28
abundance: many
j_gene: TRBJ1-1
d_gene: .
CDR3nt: TGTGCCAGCTCTAAGGCAGAAGAAGCTTTCTTT
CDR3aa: CASSKAEEAFF

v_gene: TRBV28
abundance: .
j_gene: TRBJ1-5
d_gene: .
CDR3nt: TGTGCCAGCAGTTTCCGGGACGTACCCCAGCATTTT
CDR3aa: CASSFRDVPQHF

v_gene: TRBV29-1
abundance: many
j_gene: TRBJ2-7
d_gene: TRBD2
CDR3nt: TGCAGCGCCCCCAGCCCGGGAGGCACCAACGAGCAGTACTTC
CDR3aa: CSAPSPGGTNEQYF

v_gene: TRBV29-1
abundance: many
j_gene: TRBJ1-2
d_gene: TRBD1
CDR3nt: TGCAGCGTCGTTCAGGGGGTATCCCTCTATGGCTACACCTTC
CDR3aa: CSVVQGVSLYGYTF

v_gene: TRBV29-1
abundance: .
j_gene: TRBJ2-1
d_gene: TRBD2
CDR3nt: TGCGCTAGCGGGAGTTTTGGGAACAATGAGCAGTTCTTC
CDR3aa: CASGSFGNNEQFF

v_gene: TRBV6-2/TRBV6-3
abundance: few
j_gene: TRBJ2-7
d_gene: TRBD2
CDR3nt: TGTGCCAGCAATCTAGCGGCTGGGGAGCAGTACTTC
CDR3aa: CASNLAAGEQYF

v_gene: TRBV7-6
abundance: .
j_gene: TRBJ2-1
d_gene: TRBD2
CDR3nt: TGTGCCAGCAGCGCGACTAGCGGGAGGGGTAATGAGCAGTTCTTC
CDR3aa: CASSATSGRGNEQFF

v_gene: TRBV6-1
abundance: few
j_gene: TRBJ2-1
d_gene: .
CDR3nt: TGTGCCAGCAGCAGATCCTACAATGAGCAGTTCTTC
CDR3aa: CASSRSYNEQFF

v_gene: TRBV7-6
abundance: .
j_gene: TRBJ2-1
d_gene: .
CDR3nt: TGTGCCAGCAGCCATCTCCAGGGTAATGGTTATGAGCAGTTCTTC
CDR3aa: CASSHLQGNGYEQFF

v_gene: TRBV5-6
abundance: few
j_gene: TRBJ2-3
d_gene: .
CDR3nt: TGTGCCAGCAGCTCGAGGGCAGATACGCAGTATTTT
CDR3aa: CASSSRADTQYF

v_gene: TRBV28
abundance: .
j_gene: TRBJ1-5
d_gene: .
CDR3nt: TGTGCCAGCTCCTACCCCGGACAAAGCAATCAGCCCCAGCATTTT
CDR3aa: CASSYPGQSNQPQHF

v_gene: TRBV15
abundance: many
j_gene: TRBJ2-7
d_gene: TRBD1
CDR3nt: TGTGCCACCAGCAAAGAATGGACAGGGTACGAGCAGTACTTC
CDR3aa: CATSKEWTGYEQYF

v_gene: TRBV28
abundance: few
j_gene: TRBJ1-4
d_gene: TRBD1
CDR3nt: TGTGCCAGCAGTTCGACCCGACAGGGGGCCGGAAAACTGTTTTTT
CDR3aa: CASSSTRQGAGKLFF

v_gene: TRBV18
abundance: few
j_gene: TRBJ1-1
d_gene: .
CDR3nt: TGTGCCAGCTCACCTTCAACAAGTCTGAACACTGAAGCTTTCTTT
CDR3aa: CASSPSTSLNTEAFF

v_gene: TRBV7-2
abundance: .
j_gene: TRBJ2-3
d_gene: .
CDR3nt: TGTGCCAGCAGCTTATACGATGCAGATACGCAGTATTTT
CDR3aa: CASSLYDADTQYF

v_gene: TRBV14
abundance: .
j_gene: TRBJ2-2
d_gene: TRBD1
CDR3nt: TGTGCCAGCAGCCAAGATAATCCGGGACAGGGGGTTACTGGGGAGCTGTTTTTT
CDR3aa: CASSQDNPGQGVTGELFF

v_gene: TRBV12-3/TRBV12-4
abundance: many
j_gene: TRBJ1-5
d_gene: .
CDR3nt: TGTGCCAGCACCTCCACAGCCCCAGGGCTGGAAAGCAATCAGCCCCAGCATTTT
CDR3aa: CASTSTAPGLESNQPQHF

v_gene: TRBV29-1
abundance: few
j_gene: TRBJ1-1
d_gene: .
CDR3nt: TGCAGCGTTGCGGCGGGTGCCTCTGAAGCTTTCTTT
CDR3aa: CSVAAGASEAFF

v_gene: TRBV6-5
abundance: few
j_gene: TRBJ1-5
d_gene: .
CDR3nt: TGTGCCAGCAGTTCCATGGGGGGCCCCCAGCATTTT
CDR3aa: CASSSMGGPQHF

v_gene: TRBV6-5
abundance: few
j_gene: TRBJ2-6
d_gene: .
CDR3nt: TGTGCCAGCAGTTACGCGGCGGGGCAGCCTACCTCTGGGGCCAACGTCCTGACTTTC
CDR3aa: CASSYAAGQPTSGANVLTF

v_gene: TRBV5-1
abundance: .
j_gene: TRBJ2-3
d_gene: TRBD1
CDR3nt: TGCGCCAGCAGCTTACAGGACAGGGGAGATACGCAGTATTTT
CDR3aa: CASSLQDRGDTQYF

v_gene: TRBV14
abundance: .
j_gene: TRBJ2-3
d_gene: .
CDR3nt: TGTGCCACGAACATGGTAGCCCCCACAGATACGCAGTATTTT
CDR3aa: CATNMVAPTDTQYF

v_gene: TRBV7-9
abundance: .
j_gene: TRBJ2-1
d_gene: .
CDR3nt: TGTGCCAGCGGGGGGAGGAGCTCCTACAATGAGCAGTTCTTC
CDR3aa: CASGGRSSYNEQFF

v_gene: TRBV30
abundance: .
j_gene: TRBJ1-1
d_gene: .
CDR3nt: TGTGCCTGGAGTGCACCTATAAACGGTGGCACTGAAGCTTTCTTT
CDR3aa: CAWSAPINGGTEAFF

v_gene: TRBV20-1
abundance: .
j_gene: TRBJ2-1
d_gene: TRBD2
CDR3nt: TGCAGTGCTAGCCTAGCGGGAGTAAGGGATGAGCAGTTCTTC
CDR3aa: CSASLAGVRDEQFF

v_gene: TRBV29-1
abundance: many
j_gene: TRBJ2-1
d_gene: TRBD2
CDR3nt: TGCAGCGGGACGACTAGCGTCACCATAAATGAGCAGTTCTTC
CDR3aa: CSGTTSVTINEQFF

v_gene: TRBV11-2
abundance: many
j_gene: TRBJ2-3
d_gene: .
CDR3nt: TGTGCCAGCAGCCCCAGGGTTAGGCCAGATACGCAGTATTTT
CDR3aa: CASSPRVRPDTQYF

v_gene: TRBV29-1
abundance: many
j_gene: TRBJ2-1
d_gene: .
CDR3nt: TGCAGCGTTGGTGGGGGCCATTCCGATGAGCAGTTCTTC
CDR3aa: CSVGGGHSDEQFF

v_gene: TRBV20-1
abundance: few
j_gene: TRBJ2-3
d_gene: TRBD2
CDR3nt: TGCAGTGCAAAGCGGGACGCCACGTTGGATACGCAGTATTTT
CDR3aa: CSAKRDATLDTQYF

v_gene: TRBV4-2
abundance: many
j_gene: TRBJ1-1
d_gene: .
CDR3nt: TGTGCCAGCAGCCAAGATGAGATCCGGGGGATGACTGAAGCTTTCTTT
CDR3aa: CASSQDEIRGMTEAFF

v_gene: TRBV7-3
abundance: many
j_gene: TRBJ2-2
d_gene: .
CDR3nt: TGTGCCAGACATAGGGAGTTCGACACCGGGGAGCTGTTTTTT
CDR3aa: CARHREFDTGELFF

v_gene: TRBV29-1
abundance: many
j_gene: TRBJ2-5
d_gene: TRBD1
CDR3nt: TGCAGCGTTGACAGACAGGGGAAGACCCAGTACTTC
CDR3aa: CSVDRQGKTQYF

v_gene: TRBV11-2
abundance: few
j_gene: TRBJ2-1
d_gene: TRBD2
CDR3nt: TGTGCCAGCAAAATGGGACTAGCGGGTGATGAGCAGTTCTTC
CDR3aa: CASKMGLAGDEQFF

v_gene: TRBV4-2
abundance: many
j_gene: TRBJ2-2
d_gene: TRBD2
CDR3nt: TGTGCCAGCAGAGTAGCGGGAGCCACCGGGGAGCTGTTTTTT
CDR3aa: CASRVAGATGELFF

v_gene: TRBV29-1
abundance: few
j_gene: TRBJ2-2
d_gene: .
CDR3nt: TGCAGCGTTGGTACAGGTGGCCCCGGGGAGCTGTTTTTT
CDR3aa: CSVGTGGPGELFF

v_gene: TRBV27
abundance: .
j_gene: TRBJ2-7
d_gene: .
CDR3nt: TGTGCCAGCAGTTCTCACAAGGACCAGCAGTACTTC
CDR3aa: CASSSHKDQQYF

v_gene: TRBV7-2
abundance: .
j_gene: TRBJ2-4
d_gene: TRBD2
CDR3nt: TGTGCCAGCAGCACCCGATCGGGACTAGCGGGATTCGTTCTCCAGTACTTC
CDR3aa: CASSTRSGLAGFVLQYF

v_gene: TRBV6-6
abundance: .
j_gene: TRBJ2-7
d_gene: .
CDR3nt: TGTGCCAGCAGTACAGGGACTTACTCCTACGAGCAGTACTTC
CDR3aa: CASSTGTYSYEQYF